A selection of T cell receptor beta chains follows, all from one sample in a study of T and B cells in COVID-19 patients. TCRdb reprocessed the multiplex PCR reads via MiXCR and lists one record per CDR3 protein. The sample lists roughly 7,000 distinct CDR3 sequences, approximately 22% occurring once. Input material: blood. These receptors were taken from a human donor who had recovered from COVID-19. Both conserved end residues are part of each CDR3. The D gene is left open where the match is weak. The size field is filled for only some rows; it gives once, few, many or a size class.

TRBJ2-7 | 13 | NA | few | TRBV5-6 | CASSLRKSYEQYF | TGTGCCAGCAGCTTGCGGAAATCCTACGAGCAGTACTTC
TRBJ2-1 | 14 | NA | medium-sized | TRBV13 | CASSLVSPGNEQFF | TGTGCCAGCAGCTTAGTCTCCCCCGGGAATGAGCAGTTCTTC
TRBJ1-4 | 15 | NA | NA | TRBV5-6 | CASSYDTGLSEKLFF | TGTGCCAGCAGCTACGACACAGGGCTAAGTGAAAAACTGTTTTTT
TRBJ2-1 | 17 | TRBD1 | NA | TRBV27 | CASSSRGGGTGVKEQFF | TGTGCCAGCAGTTCCCGGGGTGGGGGGACAGGGGTAAAGGAGCAGTTCTTC
TRBJ2-3 | 16 | TRBD1 | NA | TRBV6-6 | CASSLSGTAPSEVQYF | TGTGCCAGCAGTTTGTCCGGGACAGCTCCTAGTGAGGTGCAGTATTTT
TRBJ2-7 | 15 | TRBD1 | medium-sized | TRBV30 | CAWSAIGTGHYEQYF | TGTGCCTGGAGTGCGATCGGGACAGGTCACTACGAGCAGTACTTC
TRBJ1-1 | 15 | NA | many | TRBV12-3/TRBV12-4 | CASNLLPGQNTEAFF | TGTGCCAGCAACCTTCTTCCGGGACAGAACACTGAAGCTTTCTTT
TRBJ1-5 | 15 | TRBD1 | medium-sized | TRBV29-1 | CSVKWGTGGLQPQHF | TGCAGCGTCAAATGGGGGACAGGGGGCCTACAGCCCCAGCATTTT
TRBJ2-1 | 15 | TRBD2 | NA | TRBV10-2 | CASRKSGSSYNEQFF | TGCGCCAGCAGGAAAAGCGGGAGCTCCTACAATGAGCAGTTCTTC
TRBJ2-7 | 12 | NA | medium-sized | TRBV6-5 | CASRGSGYEQYF | TGTGCCAGCAGAGGTTCAGGGTACGAGCAGTACTTC
TRBJ2-3 | 17 | NA | few | TRBV20-1 | CSARSRDPNYPTDTQYF | TGCAGTGCTAGATCACGGGATCCCAACTATCCCACAGATACGCAGTATTTT
TRBJ2-3 | 14 | NA | NA | TRBV20-1 | CSAGEQLSTDTQYF | TGCAGTGCGGGGGAACAGTTGAGCACAGATACGCAGTATTTT
TRBJ2-5 | 18 | NA | NA | TRBV4-1 | CASSQVRSMGATGETQYF | TGCGCCAGCAGCCAAGTAAGGTCGATGGGGGCCACCGGTGAGACCCAGTACTTC
TRBJ2-1 | 14 | NA | NA | TRBV7-9 | CASSLTGPYNEQFF | TGTGCCAGCAGCTTAACAGGGCCGTACAATGAGCAGTTCTTC
TRBJ2-2 | 13 | TRBD2 | NA | TRBV28 | CASGGGNTGELFF | TGTGCCAGCGGGGGGGGGAACACCGGGGAGCTGTTTTTT
TRBJ2-7 | 12 | NA | NA | TRBV20-1 | CSAEDGPYEQYF | TGCAGTGCGGAGGACGGACCCTACGAGCAGTACTTC
TRBJ1-6 | 16 | TRBD1 | medium-sized | TRBV18 | CASSQAGTDNNSPLHF | TGTGCCAGCTCACAAGCCGGGACAGATAATAATTCACCCCTCCACTTT
TRBJ1-2 | 16 | TRBD1 | many | TRBV27 | CASSFVYLQGAGGYTF | TGTGCCAGCAGTTTTGTTTACTTACAGGGGGCGGGGGGCTACACCTTC
TRBJ2-4 | 14 | NA | NA | TRBV18 | CASSSGLATNILYF | TGTGCCAGCTCGTCGGGGCTAGCCACCAACATTCTGTATTTC
TRBJ1-1 | 13 | NA | NA | TRBV6-1 | CASSKLPAGEAFF | TGTGCCAGCAGTAAGCTGCCAGCAGGAGAAGCTTTCTTT
TRBJ2-6 | 17 | NA | medium-sized | TRBV5-5 | CASSLAGASSGANVLTF | TGTGCCAGCAGCTTGGCAGGTGCGAGCTCTGGGGCCAACGTCCTGACTTTC
TRBJ2-1 | 15 | TRBD1 | NA | TRBV19 | CASSAAGTGSNEQFF | TGTGCCAGTAGTGCAGCGGGGACAGGGTCGAATGAGCAGTTCTTC
TRBJ1-1 | 12 | NA | few | TRBV20-1 | CSTPQGGGAAFF | TGCAGTACTCCACAGGGAGGGGGTGCAGCTTTCTTT
TRBJ2-5 | 12 | NA | many | TRBV12-3/TRBV12-4 | CAPPPAQETQYF | TGTGCCCCGCCGCCCGCCCAAGAGACCCAGTACTTC
TRBJ2-3 | 16 | TRBD2 | many | TRBV4-2 | CASSQESSGGADTQYF | TGTGCCAGCAGCCAAGAGTCTAGCGGGGGGGCAGATACGCAGTATTTT
TRBJ1-2 | 14 | NA | medium-sized | TRBV6-5 | CASSYGGEHWGYTF | TGTGCCAGCAGTTACGGGGGGGAGCACTGGGGCTACACCTTC
TRBJ2-7 | 15 | NA | NA | TRBV21-1 | CASRGIREYSYEQYF | TGTGCCAGCAGGGGGATTAGGGAGTACTCCTACGAGCAGTACTTC
TRBJ2-7 | 12 | NA | few | TRBV5-1 | CASSRDSYEQYF | TGCGCCAGCAGCCGCGACAGTTACGAGCAGTACTTC
TRBJ1-3 | 15 | NA | many | TRBV27 | CASSLYGGPGNTIYF | TGTGCCAGCAGTTTATATGGGGGGCCGGGAAACACCATATATTTT
TRBJ2-2 | 16 | TRBD1 | large | TRBV19 | CASSIVGTGGSGELFF | TGTGCCAGTAGTATCGTCGGGACAGGGGGTAGCGGGGAGCTGTTTTTT
TRBJ2-6 | 15 | NA | many | TRBV7-9 | CASSLGAPGANVLTF | TGTGCCAGCAGCTTAGGTGCACCTGGGGCCAACGTCCTGACTTTC
TRBJ2-5 | 16 | TRBD2 | NA | TRBV7-2 | CASSLVGRGGSETQYF | TGTGCCAGCAGCTTAGTGGGGCGGGGGGGCTCAGAGACCCAGTACTTC
TRBJ2-5 | 16 | NA | medium-sized | TRBV5-6 | CASSLGPPKNLGTQYF | TGTGCCAGCAGCTTGGGACCACCAAAGAATTTAGGGACCCAGTACTTC
TRBJ2-3 | 15 | TRBD1 | medium-sized | TRBV19 | CASRRTGEVRDTQYF | TGTGCCAGTAGAAGGACAGGGGAAGTAAGAGATACGCAGTATTTT
TRBJ2-2 | 18 | TRBD2 | medium-sized | TRBV12-3/TRBV12-4 | CASSQLAGGLRRTGELFF | TGTGCCAGCAGTCAACTAGCGGGGGGGCTCCGTCGGACCGGGGAGCTGTTTTTT
TRBJ1-4 | 16 | TRBD1 | NA | TRBV20-1 | CSATKPNTGGTEKLFF | TGCAGTGCTACCAAACCAAATACAGGGGGGACTGAAAAACTGTTTTTT
TRBJ1-5 | 13 | NA | NA | TRBV5-1 | CASSLAGSQPQHF | TGCGCCAGCAGCTTGGCCGGGAGCCAGCCCCAGCATTTT
TRBJ2-5 | 16 | NA | NA | TRBV21-1 | CASSKGYSPAKETQYF | TGTGCCAGCAGCAAAGGGTACTCCCCGGCCAAAGAGACCCAGTACTTC
TRBJ1-5 | 17 | NA | NA | TRBV12-3/TRBV12-4 | CASSSSEGPYSNQPQHF | TGTGCCAGCAGCTCTTCGGAAGGACCGTATAGCAATCAGCCCCAGCATTTT
TRBJ2-7 | 15 | NA | few | TRBV5-1 | CASSFGPTSSYEQYF | TGCGCCAGCAGCTTCGGCCCCACCAGTTCGTACGAGCAGTACTTC
TRBJ2-7 | 13 | NA | few | TRBV11-2 | CASSLDPTYEQYF | TGTGCCAGCAGCTTAGACCCCACCTACGAGCAGTACTTC
TRBJ1-2 | 12 | NA | medium-sized | TRBV19 | CASSIQGYGYTF | TGTGCCAGTAGTATACAAGGCTATGGCTACACCTTC
TRBJ2-3 | 16 | TRBD2 | NA | TRBV20-1 | CSPLELAGARGDTQYF | TGCAGTCCTCTGGAACTAGCGGGGGCCAGGGGAGATACGCAGTATTTT
TRBJ1-2 | 17 | NA | many | TRBV29-1 | CSVEDMARGGAGYGYTF | TGCAGCGTTGAAGATATGGCGCGGGGGGGGGCGGGCTATGGCTACACCTTC
TRBJ2-5 | 16 | TRBD2 | medium-sized | TRBV19 | CASSVSGGGAGETQYF | TGTGCCAGTAGTGTTAGCGGGGGCGGCGCGGGAGAGACCCAGTACTTC